The clone carrying this T cell receptor (beta chain) was detected once. The antigen remains unidentified. Excluded: other autoimmune disease, uncontrolled infection, pregnancy or lactation. The diagnostic workup employed clinical symptoms, serum thyroxine, TRAb, thyroid ultrasound and orbital computed tomography. The entry originates in a study of Graves' ophthalmopathy and Graves' hyperthyroidism. Study-level results: Ophthalmopathy could be told apart from stable hyperthyroidism by a 13-signature model (approximately 91% sensitivity, around 80% specificity).

The TCR beta CDR3 regions underwent amplification from RNA transcripts. The first round was an RT-PCR with HTBI primers, and the second round was a multiplex PCR. TCRdb ran MiXCR on the multiplex PCR reads and lists one entry per CDR3 protein. The data show 900,000 to 1,200,000 distinct CDR3 sequences, 35% to 40% seen once. The junction had 6 bases not matched to a gene; V was cut back by 8 bases and J by 10 bases. Germline CDR1 reads SQVTM; CDR2 reads ANQGSEA. There are 12 residues in the CDR3. The sequence derives from an adult man with Graves' hyperthyroidism. The chain has TRBV29-1 and TRBJ1-6, with 9 bases matching TRBD1. The sequencing sample was made of peripheral blood or thyroid tissue (not recorded which). The CDR3 DNA reads TGCAGCTCCGGGGACAGGGCGTCACCCCTCCACTTT. Its protein product is CSSGDRASPLHF.